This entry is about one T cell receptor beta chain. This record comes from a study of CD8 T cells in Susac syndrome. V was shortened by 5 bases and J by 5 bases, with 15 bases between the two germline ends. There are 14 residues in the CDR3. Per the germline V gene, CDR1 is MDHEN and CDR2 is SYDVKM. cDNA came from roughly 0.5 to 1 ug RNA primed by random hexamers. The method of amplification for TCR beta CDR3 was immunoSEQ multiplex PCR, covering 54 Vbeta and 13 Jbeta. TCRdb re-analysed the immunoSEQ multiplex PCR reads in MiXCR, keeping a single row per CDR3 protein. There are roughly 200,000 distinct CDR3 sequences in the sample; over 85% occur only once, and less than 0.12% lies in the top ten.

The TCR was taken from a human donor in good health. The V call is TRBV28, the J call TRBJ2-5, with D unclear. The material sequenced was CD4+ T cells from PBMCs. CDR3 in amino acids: CASSRDQIRETQYF. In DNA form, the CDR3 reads TGTGCCAGCAGTCGTGACCAGATACGGGAGACCCAGTACTTC.